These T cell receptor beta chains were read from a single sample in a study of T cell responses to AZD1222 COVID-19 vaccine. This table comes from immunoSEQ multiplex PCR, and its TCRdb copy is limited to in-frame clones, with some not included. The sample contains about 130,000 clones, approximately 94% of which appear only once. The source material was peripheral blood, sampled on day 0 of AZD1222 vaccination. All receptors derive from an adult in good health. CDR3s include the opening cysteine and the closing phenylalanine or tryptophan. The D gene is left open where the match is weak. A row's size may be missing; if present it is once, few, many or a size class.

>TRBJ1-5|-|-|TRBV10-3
TGTGCCATCAGCCCCGCGGACAGTCCCAATCAGCCCCAGCATTTT
CAISPADSPNQPQHF
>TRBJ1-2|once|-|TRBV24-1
TGTGCCACCAGCACAGGGTATGGCTACACCTTC
CATSTGYGYTF
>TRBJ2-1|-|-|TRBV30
TGTGCCTGGGACTCTAGCTCCTACAATGAGCAGTTCTTC
CAWDSSSYNEQFF
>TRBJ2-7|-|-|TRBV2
TGTGCCAGCAGTGTGGGACCAAACTACGAGCAGTACTTC
CASSVGPNYEQYF
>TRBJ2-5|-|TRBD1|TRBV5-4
TGTGCCAGCAGCTCCGGGACAGAAGAGACCCAGTACTTC
CASSSGTEETQYF
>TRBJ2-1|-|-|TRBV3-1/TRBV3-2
TGTGCCAGCAGCGGGTGGGAGGACCCTAGGGAGTCCAATGAGCAGTTCTTC
CASSGWEDPRESNEQFF
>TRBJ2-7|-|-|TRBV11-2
TGTGCCAGCAGCTTATCCCAGGGAATGGACTACGAGCAGTACTTC
CASSLSQGMDYEQYF
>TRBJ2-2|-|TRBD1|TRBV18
TGTGCCAGCTCACCGACAGGGGGCGCCCGAGGGGAGCTGTTTTTT
CASSPTGGARGELFF
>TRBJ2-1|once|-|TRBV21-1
TGTGCCAGCAGCAAAGCGCAGGGATATTACAATGAGCAGTTCTTC
CASSKAQGYYNEQFF
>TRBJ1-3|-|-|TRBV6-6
TGTGCCAGCATCTTAAATAGCTCTGGAAACACCATATATTTT
CASILNSSGNTIYF
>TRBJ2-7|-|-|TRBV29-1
TGCAGCGTTGATTCTGGAGGGCTGGTGAACGAGCAGTACTTC
CSVDSGGLVNEQYF
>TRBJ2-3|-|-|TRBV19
TGTGCCAGTAGTATAGTCGCAGGCCTTAGCACAGATACGCAGTATTTT
CASSIVAGLSTDTQYF
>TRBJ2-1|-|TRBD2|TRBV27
TGTGCCAGCAGTTTCTTGGGAGGGTCCAATGAGCAGTTCTTC
CASSFLGGSNEQFF
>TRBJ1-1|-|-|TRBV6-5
TGTGCCACCTCAGGTACGGGGTTCCTCTACAGGAAAGCTTTCTTT
CATSGTGFLYRKAFF
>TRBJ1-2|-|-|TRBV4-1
TGCGCCAGCAGCCAAGAAGGGCAGCTGAATGGCTACACCTTC
CASSQEGQLNGYTF
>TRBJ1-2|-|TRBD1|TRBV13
TGTGCCAGCAGTAAACAGGGGTTTCATGGCTACACCTTC
CASSKQGFHGYTF
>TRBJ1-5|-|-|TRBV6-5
TGTGCCAGCAGTTACAGGGTAATTCAGGATCAGCCCCAGCATTTT
CASSYRVIQDQPQHF
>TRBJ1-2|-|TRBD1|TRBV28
TGTGCCAGCAGTGGACAGGTAGACTATGGCTACACCTTC
CASSGQVDYGYTF
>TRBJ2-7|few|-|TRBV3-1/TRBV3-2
TGTGCCAGCAGCCGGGACTACGAGCAGTACTTC
CASSRDYEQYF
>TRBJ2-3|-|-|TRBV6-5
TGTGCCAGCCGGGGCCCGGGCACAGATACGCAGTATTTT
CASRGPGTDTQYF
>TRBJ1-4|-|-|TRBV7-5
TGTGCCAGAAGCTTAGTCTCGGGCGTAATTGCAACTAATGAAAAACTGTTTTTT
CARSLVSGVIATNEKLFF
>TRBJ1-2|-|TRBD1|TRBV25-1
TGTGCCAGCAGAAGACAGGGGGCGTCCTATGGCTACACCTTC
CASRRQGASYGYTF
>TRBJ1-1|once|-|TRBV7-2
TGTGCCAGCAGCTTAGGGACAAGCACTGAAGCTTTCTTT
CASSLGTSTEAFF
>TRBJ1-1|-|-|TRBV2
TGTGCCAGCAGTCAAGAGGAGGAAGCTTTCTTT
CASSQEEEAFF
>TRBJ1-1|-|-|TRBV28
TGTGCCAGCAGTTTTGCAGGATCGTTGAATGAAGCTTTCTTT
CASSFAGSLNEAFF
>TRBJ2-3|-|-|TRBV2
TGTGCCAGCAGTGATCCCGGGGGCAGCACAGATACGCAGTATTTT
CASSDPGGSTDTQYF
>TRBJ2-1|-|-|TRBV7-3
TGTGCCAGCAGCCCAGGCCAGTTGAGTGCTTACCATGAGCAGTTCTTC
CASSPGQLSAYHEQFF
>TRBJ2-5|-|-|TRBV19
TGTGCCAGTAGTCCCGGAGGGGGGCTAGCGGCCCAAGAGACCCAGTACTTC
CASSPGGGLAAQETQYF
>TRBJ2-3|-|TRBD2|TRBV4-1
TGCGCCAGCAGCCAAGGACCGACTAGCGGTGATACGCAGTATTTT
CASSQGPTSGDTQYF
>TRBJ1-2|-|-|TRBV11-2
TGTGCCAGCAGCTTATCGAGTTCTAACTATGGCTACACCTTC
CASSLSSSNYGYTF
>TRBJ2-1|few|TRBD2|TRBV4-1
TGCGCCAGCAGCCAAGAGAGGACTAGCGGGAGTTATGAGCAGTTCTTC
CASSQERTSGSYEQFF
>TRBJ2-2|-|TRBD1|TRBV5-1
TGCGCCAGCAGCTGGACAGGGCGGGACACCGGGGAGCTGTTTTTT
CASSWTGRDTGELFF
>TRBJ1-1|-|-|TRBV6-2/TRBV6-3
TGTGCCAGCAGTCGAGGTGCAGTATTGAACACTGAAGCTTTCTTT
CASSRGAVLNTEAFF
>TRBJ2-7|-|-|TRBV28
TGTGCCACTAACCGGGTCTACGAGCAGTACTTC
CATNRVYEQYF
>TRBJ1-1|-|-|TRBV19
TGTGCCAGTAGGAACCGGGGTGGAACTGAAGCTTTCTTT
CASRNRGGTEAFF
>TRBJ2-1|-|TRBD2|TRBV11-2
TGTGCCAGCAGCTCCCCCGTAGCGGGAGTTGAGCAGTTCTTC
CASSSPVAGVEQFF
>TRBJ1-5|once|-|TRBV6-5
TGTGCCAGCAGGGGGGACGTTAGCAATCAGCCCCAGCATTTT
CASRGDVSNQPQHF
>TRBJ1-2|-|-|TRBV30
TGTGCCTGGAGTAGGAGGGGGGCGGGCTACACCTTC
CAWSRRGAGYTF
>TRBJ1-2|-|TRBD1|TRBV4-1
TGCGCCAGCAGCCAAGATGAGCAGGGGGCGCGGGTTTATGGCTACACCTTC
CASSQDEQGARVYGYTF
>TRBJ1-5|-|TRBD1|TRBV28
TGTGCCAGCAGTGCGGACAGGGGTAATCAGCCCCAGCATTTT
CASSADRGNQPQHF
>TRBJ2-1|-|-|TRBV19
TGTGCCAGCAAAAGCGGACTGGCATATGAGCAGTTCTTC
CASKSGLAYEQFF
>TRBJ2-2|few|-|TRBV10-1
TGCGCCAGCAGTGAGTCAGGGCCCGGGGAGCTGTTTTTT
CASSESGPGELFF
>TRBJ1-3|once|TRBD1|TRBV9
TGTGCCAGCAGCGTAGGAGGTGCGGGGACAGGGGCCTCTGGAAACACCATATATTTT
CASSVGGAGTGASGNTIYF
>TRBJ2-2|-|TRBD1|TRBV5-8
TGTGCCAGCAGCTTGGAGGGACAGGGGGAAACCGGGGAGCTGTTTTTT
CASSLEGQGETGELFF
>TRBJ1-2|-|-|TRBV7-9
TGTGCCAGCAGTCCAGAGGGTCGGGGCTACACCTTC
CASSPEGRGYTF
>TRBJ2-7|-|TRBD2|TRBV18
TGTGCCAGCTCACTCAGCGCTTCTTGGACTGCCGCTCGTACTAGCGGGGTGGGCGAGCAGTACTTC
CASSLSASWTAARTSGVGEQYF